Shown below are 19 T cell receptor beta chains from a single sample sequenced in a study of cytomegalovirus exposure and HLA in healthy donors. Both 60 Vbeta primers and 13 Jbeta primers went into the PCR. TCRdb keeps only in-frame clones here, not all; method: immunoSEQ multiplex PCR. The table has roughly 90,000 clones, around three quarters seen once. Sequenced: PBMCs. The source of these receptors is a man aged 30-40 years in good health and CMV-seronegative.

The table lists this clone with a few counts. CDR3: CASSLGGTGGIANTEAFF. The CDR3 nucleotides read TGTGCCAGCAGCTTAGGGGGGACAGGGGGTATTGCGAACACTGAAGCTTTCTTT. The genes are TRBV7-9 and TRBJ1-1; 11 nucleotides agree with TRBD1. There are 18 residues in the CDR3. Germline V gives CDR1 SEHNR, CDR2 FQNEAQ (reference sequence). V lost 1 base and J lost 1; bases outside the gene matches: 8. The full variable domain, completed using reference TRBV7-9 and TRBJ1-1, is DTGVSQNPRHKITKRGQNVTFRCDPISEHNRLYWYRQTLGQGPEFLTYFQNEAQLEKSRLLSDRFSAERPKGSFSTLEIQRTEQGDSAMYLCASSLGGTGGIANTEAFFGQGTRLTVV.

This chain connects TRBV7-6 to TRBJ1-1; 9 nucleotides match TRBD1. Unmatched junction bases numbered 5, after V lost 1 base and J lost 11 bases. The CDR3 has 13 amino acids. The germline gives CDR1 SGHVS, CDR2 FNYEAQ. Here the CDR3 DNA reads TGTGCCAGCAGCTTAGACCGGACAGGGGACGCTTTCTTT. This gives the protein CASSLDRTGDAFF. The complete variable domain, with remaining parts taken from reference TRBV7-6 and TRBJ1-1, reads GAGVSQSPRYKVTKRGQDVALRCDPISGHVSLYWYRQALGQGPEFLTYFNYEAQQDKSGLPNDRFSAERPEGSISTLTIQRTEQRDSAMYRCASSLDRTGDAFFGQGTRLTVV.

Written as DNA, the CDR3 is TGTGCCAGCAGCTTAGGAACGGGGGTGCAAGAGACCCAGTACTTC. Protein sequence: CASSLGTGVQETQYF. The rearrangement uses TRBV7-9 and TRBJ2-5; weak D call: TRBD2 (6 bases). Trimming removed 1 base at V and 2 bases at J, with 11 bases between. Per germline, CDR1 SEHNR and CDR2 FQNEAQ (reference sequence). The CDR3 loop spans 15 amino acids.

The chain links TRBV11-2 to TRBJ1-1; perhaps TRBD1 as D (6 bases). Germline V gene sequence: CDR1 SGHAT, CDR2 FQNNGV. CDR3 length equals 15 residues. Trimming removed 5 bases at V and 3 bases at J, with 16 bases between. The CDR3 nucleotides are TGTGCCAGCAGCCCTAGGACAGACCGGTACACTGAAGCTTTCTTT. It yields the protein CASSPRTDRYTEAFF.

Points on this clone: The sample carries other DNA sequences with the same CDR3. The V call is TRBV6-4, the J call TRBJ2-3; a weak D match, TRBD2 (5 bases). CDR3 length: 15 amino acids. The V and J ends lost 3 bases and 0 bases respectively, with 10 bases between them. Germline V CDR1 and CDR2: MRHNA, SNTAGT. DNA for the CDR3: TGTGCCAGCAGTGAGAGGGCCGGGAGCACAGATACGCAGTATTTT. Translation gives CASSERAGSTDTQYF.

The chain links TRBV29-1 to TRBJ2-7; a possible D gene is TRBD1 (6 bases). V was shortened by 5 bases and J by 0 bases, with 11 bases between the two germline ends. Germline CDR1 is SQVTM and CDR2 is ANQGSEA. The CDR3 has 13 residues. The CDR3 loop is CSVYQGSSYEQYF. The CDR3 DNA reads TGCAGCGTTTATCAGGGGTCCTCCTACGAGCAGTACTTC.

The chain joins TRBV9 to TRBJ1-4, with 8 bases matching TRBD1. The V segment lost 2 bases and the J segment 5 bases; nucleotides outside the gene matches: 2. The CDR3 is 14 residues long. The germline gives CDR1 SGDLS, CDR2 YYNGEE. CDR3 coding DNA: TGTGCCAGCAGCGTTAGACAGGGGAATGAAAAACTGTTTTTT. This gives the protein CASSVRQGNEKLFF.

The chain joins TRBV28 to TRBJ1-5; maybe TRBD1 (5 bases). The CDR3 sequence is 14 residues long. Trimming took 1 base from V and 6 from J, leaving 10 bases between them. Per germline, CDR1 MDHEN and CDR2 SYDVKM. CDR3: CASSLSRAGQPQHF. CDR3 in DNA: TGTGCCAGCAGTTTATCCAGGGCAGGTCAGCCCCAGCATTTT. Supplemented by reference TRBV28 and TRBJ1-5, the full variable domain reads DVKVTQSSRYLVKRTGEKVFLECVQDMDHENMFWYRQDPGLGLRLIYFSYDVKMKEKGDIPEGYSVSREKKERFSLILESASTNQTSMYLCASSLSRAGQPQHFGDGTRLSIL.

The rearrangement uses TRBV4-1 and TRBJ2-5; D is uncertain. V shed 1 base and J shed 1 base, with 7 bases lying between them. Germline CDR1 is MGHRA and CDR2 is YSYEKL. This CDR3 is 14 amino acids long. The CDR3 DNA is TGCGCCAGCAGCCAAGTATCCGTCCAAGAGACCCAGTACTTC. Protein sequence: CASSQVSVQETQYF.

V usage is TRBV7-2 and J usage is TRBJ2-5, with D possibly matching TRBD2 (6 bases). Deletions cut 3 bases from V and 4 bases from J, with 18 bases between. The CDR3 sequence is 16 residues long. Germline V lookup: CDR1 SGHTA, CDR2 FQGNSA. In DNA form, the CDR3 reads TGTGCCAGCAGCTTCAGTCAAGCGGGTGGGACAGAGACCCAGTACTTC. Its translation is CASSFSQAGGTETQYF.

This sequence joins TRBV11-2 and TRBJ2-5; a weak D match, TRBD2 (5 bases). Germline assignment: CDR1 SGHAT and CDR2 FQNNGV. V was cut by 0 bases and J by 5 bases, with 10 bases left in between. The CDR3 is made up of 14 amino acids. Written as DNA, the CDR3 is TGTGCCAGCAGCTTAGATCCGGGGATGGAGACCCAGTACTTC. Amino acids: CASSLDPGMETQYF. The full variable domain, with the rest looked up from reference TRBV11-2 and TRBJ2-5, is EAGVAQSPRYKIIEKRQSVAFWCNPISGHATLYWYQQILGQGPKLLIQFQNNGVVDDSQLPKDRFSAERLKGVDSTLKIQPAKLEDSAVYLCASSLDPGMETQYFGPGTRLLVL.

This rearrangement joins TRBV6-5 to TRBJ2-7; 7 nucleotides agree with TRBD1. With 0 bases clipped from V and 3 bases from J, the junction kept 5 bases outside the gene matches. The CDR3 extends over 15 amino acids. Germline CDR1 is MNHEY and CDR2 is SVGAGI. CDR3 protein: CASSYSGTVSYEQYF. In DNA, the CDR3 is TGTGCCAGCAGTTACTCGGGGACAGTCAGCTACGAGCAGTACTTC.

The V gene is TRBV9, the J gene TRBJ2-3; D is unclear. Per the germline V gene, CDR1 is SGDLS and CDR2 is YYNGEE. The V end lost 0 bases, the J end lost 3 bases, and 5 bases lay between the germline ends. The CDR3 runs 13 residues. The CDR3: CASSVDITDTQYF. For the CDR3, the DNA is TGTGCCAGCAGCGTAGATATAACAGATACGCAGTATTTT.

This chain links TRBV5-1 with TRBJ2-3; perhaps TRBD2 as D (5 bases). Between the trimmed V and J ends, which lost 0 bases and 4 bases, there was a span of 12 bases. The CDR3 is 15 amino acids. Germline V gives CDR1 SGHRS, CDR2 YFSETQ. CDR3: CASSLDPGFSDTQYF. CDR3 DNA sequence: TGCGCCAGCAGCTTGGATCCGGGATTCTCAGATACGCAGTATTTT.

The rearrangement joins TRBV2 to TRBJ2-5, with D possibly TRBD2 on 6 matching bases. CDR3 length: 13 residues. V lost 10 bases and J 0 bases, leaving 12 bases between the germline ends. Per the germline V gene, CDR1 is SNHLY and CDR2 is FYNNEI. CDR3 protein: CATAGRDQETQYF. CDR3 sequence (DNA): TGTGCCACTGCGGGGAGAGACCAAGAGACCCAGTACTTC. Full variable domain (outside the CDR3, taken from reference TRBV2 and TRBJ2-5): EPEVTQTPSHQVTQMGQEVILRCVPISNHLYFYWYRQILGQKVEFLVSFYNNEISEKSEIFDDQFSVERPDGSNFTLKIRSTKLEDSAMYFCATAGRDQETQYFGPGTRLLVL.

V is TRBV11-2 and J is TRBJ1-1, with TRBD1 matching 8 bases. This CDR3 region has 14 residues. With 8 bases clipped from V and 11 bases from J, the junction kept 16 bases outside the gene matches. CDR1 SGHAT and CDR2 FQNNGV come from the germline V gene. The CDR3 region is CASRRVTGASGAFF. The CDR3 bases are TGTGCCAGCCGAAGAGTGACAGGGGCCTCTGGGGCTTTCTTT.

V is TRBV6-1 and J is TRBJ2-1, with a weak D call TRBD2 (5 bases). V lost 6 bases and J 6 bases, leaving 18 bases between the germline ends. This CDR3 region has 15 residues. CDR1 is MNHNS and CDR2 is SASEGT in the germline V gene. For the CDR3, the DNA is TGTGCCAGCAGCTCCGTCGGGGTCAGGATCAATGAGCAGTTCTTC. Translation: CASSSVGVRINEQFF.

The chain links TRBV28 to TRBJ1-1; D remains ambiguous. The V end was cut by 10 bases, the J end by 0 bases, with 9 bases between. This CDR3 spans 12 amino acids. The germline gives CDR1 MDHEN, CDR2 SYDVKM. In nucleotides, the CDR3 is TGTGCCACCAAGAGAGTGAACACTGAAGCTTTCTTT. It encodes CATKRVNTEAFF.

CDR3 loop: CASSEAEDRAQPQHF. The CDR3 coding sequence is TGTGCCAGCAGTGAAGCGGAGGACAGGGCGCAGCCCCAGCATTTT. The chain combines TRBV6-1 with TRBJ1-5; 8 positions agree with TRBD1. CDR3 size: 15 residues. V dropped 0 bases and J dropped 7; count of bases not matched to a gene: 5. Germline lookup yields CDR1 MNHNS and CDR2 SASEGT.